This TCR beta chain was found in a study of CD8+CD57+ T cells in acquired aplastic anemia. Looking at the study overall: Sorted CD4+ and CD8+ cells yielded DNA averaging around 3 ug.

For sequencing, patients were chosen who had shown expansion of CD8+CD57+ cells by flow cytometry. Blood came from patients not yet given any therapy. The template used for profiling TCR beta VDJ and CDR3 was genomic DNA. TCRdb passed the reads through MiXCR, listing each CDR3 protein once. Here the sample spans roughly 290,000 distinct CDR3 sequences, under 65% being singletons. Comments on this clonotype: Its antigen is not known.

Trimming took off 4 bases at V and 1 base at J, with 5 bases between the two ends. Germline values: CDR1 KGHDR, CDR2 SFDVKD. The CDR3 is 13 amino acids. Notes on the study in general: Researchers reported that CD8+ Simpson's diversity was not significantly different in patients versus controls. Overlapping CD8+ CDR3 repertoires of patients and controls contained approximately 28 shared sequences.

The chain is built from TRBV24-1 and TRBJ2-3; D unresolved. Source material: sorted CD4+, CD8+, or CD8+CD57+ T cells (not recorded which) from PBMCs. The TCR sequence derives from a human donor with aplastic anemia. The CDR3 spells CATSDPGTDTQYF. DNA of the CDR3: TGTGCCACCAGTGACCCGGGCACAGATACGCAGTATTTT.